Listed below are T cell receptor beta chains from one sample, sequenced in a study of shared clonotypes between healthy human individuals. Measured with immunoSEQ multiplex PCR; TCRdb has only the in-frame clones, and not every one. The table lists hundreds of thousands of clones, about 91% of them singletons. The sequenced sample was naive CD8+ T cells sorted from blood. These receptors came from a man aged 30 to 45 in good health. Both conserved end residues are part of each CDR3. Each record gives: D gene, J gene, clone size, CDR3 length, V gene, CDR3 protein, CDR3 DNA. A D gene is named only where the DNA matches it firmly. Clone size is stated in some rows and not others, as once, few, many or a class when expanded.

>TRBD1|TRBJ2-7|-|12|TRBV6-1
CANGQDSYEQYF
TGTGCCAATGGACAGGACTCCTACGAGCAGTACTTC
>-|TRBJ1-2|-|12|TRBV2
CASSEDNYGYTF
TGTGCCAGCAGTGAAGATAACTATGGCTACACCTTC
>TRBD2|TRBJ2-1|-|16|TRBV19
CASSIGQREGLDEQFF
TGTGCCAGTAGTATAGGGCAGCGGGAGGGCCTCGATGAGCAGTTCTTC
>TRBD1|TRBJ2-7|-|15|TRBV4-3
CASSQGRDRDYEQYF
TGCGCCAGCAGCCAAGGCCGGGACAGGGATTACGAGCAGTACTTC
>TRBD1|TRBJ1-4|-|13|TRBV7-9
CAAWDRTNEKLFF
TGTGCCGCCTGGGACAGGACTAATGAAAAACTGTTTTTT
>-|TRBJ2-7|-|16|TRBV18
CASSPGFPPGDYEQYF
TGTGCCAGCTCACCAGGGTTCCCCCCGGGGGATTACGAGCAGTACTTC
>-|TRBJ2-5|-|14|TRBV5-4
CASSLGGLTETQYF
TGTGCCAGCAGCTTGGGTGGTCTGACGGAGACCCAGTACTTC
>-|TRBJ2-7|-|15|TRBV7-9
CASSLYGGSPYEQYF
TGTGCCAGCAGCTTATATGGGGGCTCCCCTTACGAGCAGTACTTC
>-|TRBJ2-7|-|13|TRBV11-3
CASSSGGVSEQYF
TGTGCCAGCAGCTCAGGGGGGGTGAGCGAGCAGTACTTC
>-|TRBJ1-2|-|15|TRBV7-9
CASGGMRARASGYTF
TGTGCCAGCGGGGGGATGAGGGCTAGGGCGAGTGGCTACACCTTC
>TRBD2|TRBJ2-7|-|15|TRBV5-5
CASSLLAGVLYEQYF
TGTGCCAGCAGCTTACTAGCGGGAGTACTATACGAGCAGTACTTC
>-|TRBJ1-5|-|15|TRBV7-8
CASSLDELSNQPQHF
TGTGCCAGCAGCTTAGATGAGCTTAGCAATCAGCCCCAGCATTTT
>-|TRBJ2-7|-|16|TRBV19
CASSIVRADFGYEQYF
TGTGCCAGTAGTATAGTCCGTGCGGACTTCGGCTACGAGCAGTACTTC
>TRBD2|TRBJ2-2|once|16|TRBV9
CASSVPVREDTGELFF
TGTGCCAGCAGCGTCCCAGTGCGGGAGGACACCGGGGAGCTGTTTTTT
>-|TRBJ2-7|-|13|TRBV19
CASSIGSGYEQYF
TGTGCCAGTAGTATAGGGTCCGGATACGAGCAGTACTTC
>TRBD2|TRBJ2-5|-|15|TRBV7-6
CAGSYDGTSGKRKYF
TGTGCCGGCAGCTACGACGGGACTAGCGGGAAGAGAAAGTACTTC
>TRBD2|TRBJ2-1|-|13|TRBV27
CASRGLAANEQFF
TGTGCCAGCAGGGGACTAGCGGCGAATGAGCAGTTCTTC
>TRBD2|TRBJ2-3|once|12|TRBV5-4
CASSQGEGRMYF
TGTGCCAGCAGCCAAGGGGAGGGGCGCATGTATTTT
>-|TRBJ2-2|-|14|TRBV27
CASMGGSNTGELFF
TGTGCCAGCATGGGCGGGTCGAACACCGGGGAACTGTTTTTT
>TRBD2|TRBJ2-7|-|21|TRBV16
CASSQSLPGLAGSRHSYEQYF
TGTGCCAGCAGCCAATCACTCCCGGGACTAGCGGGATCTCGCCACTCCTACGAGCAGTACTTC
>TRBD2|TRBJ2-7|-|15|TRBV6-6
CASGGETSGTYEQYF
TGTGCCAGCGGGGGGGAGACTAGCGGGACATACGAGCAGTACTTC
>-|TRBJ2-7|once|14|TRBV19
CASSPGPLAYEQYF
TGTGCCAGTAGTCCCGGACCGCTAGCCTACGAGCAGTACTTC
>TRBD2|TRBJ2-2|-|15|TRBV15
CATIPGGASTGELFF
TGTGCCACCATTCCCGGGGGGGCGAGCACCGGGGAGCTGTTTTTT
>-|TRBJ1-2|-|12|TRBV29-1
CSSYSVAYGYTF
TGCAGCTCCTACTCGGTGGCCTATGGCTACACCTTC
>-|TRBJ2-5|-|15|TRBV28
CASSPDSSAWETQYF
TGTGCCAGCAGCCCCGACAGTTCCGCTTGGGAGACCCAGTACTTC
>-|TRBJ2-1|-|15|TRBV10-3
CAISEGRPSYNEQFF
TGTGCCATCAGTGAGGGAAGGCCCTCCTACAATGAGCAGTTCTTC
>-|TRBJ2-7|-|14|TRBV2
CASSPLTGTYEQYF
TGTGCCAGCAGCCCTCTAACAGGGACCTACGAGCAGTACTTC
>-|TRBJ2-1|-|15|TRBV4-1
CASSEDLGGANEQFF
TGCGCCAGCAGCGAAGACTTGGGGGGGGCCAATGAGCAGTTCTTC
>-|TRBJ1-2|-|14|TRBV27
CASTPRGTNYGYTF
TGTGCCAGCACTCCTCGAGGGACGAACTATGGCTACACCTTC
>-|TRBJ2-1|-|13|TRBV6-6
CASALGQNNEQFF
TGTGCCAGCGCCCTAGGACAGAACAATGAGCAGTTCTTC
>TRBD2|TRBJ2-6|-|17|TRBV7-9
CASILPFGGSGANVLTF
TGTGCCAGCATCCTCCCCTTCGGGGGGTCTGGGGCCAACGTCCTGACTTTC
>TRBD1|TRBJ2-7|-|16|TRBV14
CASSQYPGTGGYEQYF
TGTGCCAGCAGCCAATACCCCGGGACAGGGGGCTACGAGCAGTACTTC
>-|TRBJ2-2|once|14|TRBV10-1
CARTQGSNTGELFF
TGCGCCCGGACACAGGGTTCGAACACCGGGGAGCTGTTTTTT
>-|TRBJ1-1|-|16|TRBV30
CAWTLGTGDLNTEAFF
TGTGCCTGGACCCTCGGAACAGGTGATTTGAACACTGAAGCTTTCTTT
>-|TRBJ1-1|-|13|TRBV7-3
CASSPMGNTEAFF
TGTGCCAGCAGCCCGATGGGAAACACTGAAGCTTTCTTT
>-|TRBJ2-1|-|15|TRBV28
CASSWSLASPNEQFF
TGTGCCAGCAGTTGGAGCCTTGCTAGTCCCAATGAGCAGTTCTTC
>-|TRBJ2-7|-|16|TRBV4-1
CASSQVSGIGSYEQYF
TGCGCCAGCAGCCAAGTTTCGGGAATTGGCTCCTACGAGCAGTACTTC
>-|TRBJ2-1|-|13|TRBV5-4
CASSLDGYNEQFF
TGTGCCAGCAGCTTGGACGGATACAATGAGCAGTTCTTC
>-|TRBJ2-1|-|15|TRBV14
CASSSLENLGNEQFF
TGTGCCAGCAGCTCTCTAGAGAACTTGGGCAATGAGCAGTTCTTC
>-|TRBJ2-1|-|12|TRBV18
CATIARGNEQFF
TGTGCCACCATAGCCCGGGGCAATGAGCAGTTCTTC
>TRBD2|TRBJ2-7|-|15|TRBV6-1
CASREGSGSGYEQYF
TGTGCCAGCAGGGAAGGTAGCGGGAGTGGTTACGAGCAGTACTTC
>-|TRBJ2-2|-|14|TRBV7-8
CASSSEGPAGELFF
TGTGCCAGCAGCTCGGAGGGGCCGGCCGGGGAGCTGTTTTTT
>TRBD2|TRBJ2-1|-|16|TRBV15
CATSSGTSGGYNEQFF
TGTGCCACCAGCAGCGGGACTAGCGGGGGTTACAATGAGCAGTTCTTC
>-|TRBJ2-2|-|15|TRBV30
CAWNSFGSNTGELFF
TGTGCCTGGAATTCCTTTGGGAGTAACACCGGGGAGCTGTTTTTT
>-|TRBJ2-7|-|13|TRBV27
CASSFQGPYEQYF
TGTGCCAGCAGTTTTCAGGGCCCCTACGAGCAGTACTTC
>TRBD1|TRBJ2-7|-|14|TRBV27
CASRTGVLSYEQYF
TGTGCCAGCAGAACAGGGGTGCTCTCCTACGAGCAGTACTTC
>-|TRBJ2-7|-|13|TRBV7-8
CASSITVGGEQYF
TGTGCCAGCAGCATCACGGTCGGTGGCGAGCAGTACTTC
>-|TRBJ2-7|-|14|TRBV14
CASSQADVGYEQYF
TGTGCCAGCAGCCAAGCCGACGTCGGTTACGAGCAGTACTTC
>-|TRBJ2-7|-|14|TRBV4-1
CASSQEQGYDEQYF
TGCGCCAGCAGCCAAGAACAGGGTTACGACGAGCAGTACTTC
>-|TRBJ2-7|-|15|TRBV5-6
CASSLGGGFVDEQYF
TGTGCCAGCAGCTTGGGTGGCGGGTTTGTGGACGAGCAGTACTTC